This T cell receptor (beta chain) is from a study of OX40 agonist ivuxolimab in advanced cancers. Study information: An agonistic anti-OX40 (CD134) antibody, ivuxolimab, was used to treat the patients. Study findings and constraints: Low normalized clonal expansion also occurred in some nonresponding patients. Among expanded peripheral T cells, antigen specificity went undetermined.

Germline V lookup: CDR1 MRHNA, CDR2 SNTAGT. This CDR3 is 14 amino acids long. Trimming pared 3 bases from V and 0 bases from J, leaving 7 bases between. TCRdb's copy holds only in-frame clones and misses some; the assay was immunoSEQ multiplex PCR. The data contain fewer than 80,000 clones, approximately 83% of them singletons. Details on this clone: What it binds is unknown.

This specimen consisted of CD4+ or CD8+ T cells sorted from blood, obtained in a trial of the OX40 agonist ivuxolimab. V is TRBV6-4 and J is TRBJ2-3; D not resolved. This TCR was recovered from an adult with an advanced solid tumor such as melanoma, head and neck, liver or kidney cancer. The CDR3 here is CASSEGRSTDTQYF. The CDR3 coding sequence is TGTGCCAGCAGTGAAGGTCGGAGCACAGATACGCAGTATTTT.